Following are 23 T cell receptor beta chains from one sample sequenced in a study of T-cell memory formation after mild COVID-19. TCRdb reprocessed the 5' RACE reads with MiXCR, giving one entry per CDR3 protein. This table holds more than 150,000 distinct CDR3 sequences, about 18% found once. The sample was PBMCs or a T cell subset sorted from them (not recorded which). The source of these receptors is a man aged 18 to 35 who had mild COVID-19 (a few samples of this study predate the infection). Cell type and time point are not known.

This clonotype was recorded a few times. The V gene is TRBV12-3 or TRBV12-4, the J gene TRBJ2-1, with D tentatively TRBD2 (6 bases). The CDR3 totals 13 residues. V was trimmed by 3 bases and J by 9 bases, leaving 12 bases between them. The CDR3 region is CASSFGQEGEQFF. The CDR3 DNA reads as TGTGCCAGCAGTTTTGGTCAGGAGGGTGAGCAGTTCTTC.

The table lists this clonotype with a few counts. J is TRBJ1-1 and V is TRBV19; no clear D. The V and J ends lost 10 bases and 0 bases respectively, with 12 bases between them. This CDR3 contains 13 residues. Germline CDR1 and CDR2: LNHDA and SQIVND (reference sequence). The DNA for the CDR3 is TGTGCCACGAGGACCGATATGAACACTGAAGCTTTCTTT. Its translation is CATRTDMNTEAFF.

The chain combines TRBV19 with TRBJ1-5, with 8 nucleotides matching TRBD1. Germline assignment: CDR1 LNHDA and CDR2 SQIVND (reference sequence). The length of the CDR3 is 15 residues. After removal of 4 bases from V and 6 bases from J, the junction contained 8 bases not matched to a gene. CDR3 coding DNA: TGTGCCAGTAGTAGTTACAGGGGGAGAAGTCAGCCCCAGCATTTT. It translates to CASSSYRGRSQPQHF.

The chain is built from TRBV7-2 and TRBJ2-1; D perhaps matches TRBD1 (6 bases). The CDR3 is 12 amino acids. V was shortened by 5 bases and J by 12 bases, with 14 bases between the two germline ends. Germline V gives CDR1 SGHTA, CDR2 FQGNSA. The CDR3 DNA sequence: TGTGCCAGCAGCAACAGGGTTCTCGGGCAGTTCTTC. Translating it yields CASSNRVLGQFF.

The chain has TRBV20-1 and TRBJ2-5; weak D call: TRBD1 (5 bases). Deletions cut 1 base from V and 2 bases from J, with 11 bases between. CDR1 is DFQATT, CDR2 SNEGSKA, per germline (reference sequence). This CDR3 spans 14 amino acids. This CDR3 reads CSARAWGLQETQYF. The CDR3 nucleotides read TGCAGTGCTAGAGCTTGGGGCCTACAAGAGACCCAGTACTTC.

This rearrangement joins TRBV10-3 to TRBJ1-5, with D unresolved. Germline V gene sequence: CDR1 ENHRY, CDR2 SYGVKD. V was cut by 5 bases and J by 2 bases, with 10 bases left in between. CDR3 length: 14 amino acids. CDR3: CAISPSGGNQPQHF. CDR3 coding DNA: TGTGCCATCAGTCCTTCGGGTGGCAATCAGCCCCAGCATTTT.

The rearrangement joins TRBV2 to TRBJ2-5; 7 nucleotides align to TRBD2. The junction had 6 bases not matched to a gene; V was cut back by 4 bases and J by 1 base. The CDR3 loop spans 15 amino acids. Germline V gene lookup returns CDR1 SNHLY and CDR2 FYNNEI. The CDR3 spells CASSAQRGSQETQYF. In DNA, the CDR3 is TGTGCCAGCAGTGCCCAGCGGGGAAGCCAAGAGACCCAGTACTTC.

The chain recombines TRBV5-1 with TRBJ2-7; tentative D call: TRBD2 (6 bases). Trimming took off 4 bases at V and 1 base at J, with 12 bases between the two ends. The germline CDR1 and CDR2 sequences are SGHRS and YFSETQ. This CDR3 has 14 amino acids. CDR3: CASSPDGGSYEQYF. DNA of the CDR3: TGCGCCAGCAGCCCGGACGGGGGATCCTACGAGCAGTACTTC.

This rearrangement joins TRBV6-2 or TRBV6-3 to TRBJ2-3; D may be TRBD1 or TRBD2 (5 bases each). V was clipped by 4 bases and J by 4 bases, with 18 bases between them. Per the germline V gene, CDR1 is MNHEY and CDR2 is SVGEGT. The CDR3 contains 16 residues. The CDR3 reads CASSWRGGWGPDTQYF. The DNA of the CDR3 is TGTGCCAGCAGTTGGCGCGGCGGGTGGGGCCCAGATACGCAGTATTTT.

The chain uses TRBV6-6 and TRBJ2-1; D remains unclear. The CDR3 spans 11 residues. Trimming stripped 5 bases from V and 8 bases from J, with 7 bases between. Germline CDR1 MNHNY, CDR2 SVGAGI (reference sequence). The CDR3 sequence is CASSARDEQFF. In nucleotides, the CDR3 is TGTGCCAGCAGTGCCCGGGATGAGCAGTTCTTC.

The gene calls are TRBV4-2 and TRBJ2-3, with D tentatively TRBD2 (6 bases). The germline gives CDR1 LGHNA, CDR2 YNFKEQ. Trimming cost V 4 bases and J 6 bases, with 11 bases left between them. This CDR3 region has 13 residues. The CDR3 DNA is TGTGCCAGCAGCCTCCATGGGGGGGATACGCAGTATTTT. This sequence encodes CASSLHGGDTQYF.

The sample holds a few counts of this clonotype. This rearrangement joins TRBV5-1 to TRBJ2-7, with unresolved D. Germline values: CDR1 SGHRS, CDR2 YFSETQ. The V and J ends lost 4 bases and 6 bases respectively, with 11 bases between them. The length of the CDR3 is 12 residues. The CDR3, as DNA: TGCGCCAGCAGCCGGCCGTCCCTCGAGCAGTACTTC. Its protein product is CASSRPSLEQYF. The full variable domain, in which reference TRBV5-1 and TRBJ2-7 provide the parts outside the CDR3, is KAGVTQTPRYLIKTRGQQVTLSCSPISGHRSVSWYQQTPGQGLQFLFEYFSETQRNKGNFPGRFSGRQFSNSRSEMNVSTLELGDSALYLCASSRPSLEQYFGPGTRLTVT.

The chain employs TRBV12-3 or TRBV12-4 and TRBJ2-1; 10 positions agree with TRBD2. CDR3 size: 16 residues. The V gene end was trimmed by 3 bases and the J gene end by 7 bases; junction bases not matched to a gene: 9. The CDR3 DNA follows: TGTGCCAGCAGTTTGCCTTCCAGCGGGGGGGTGAATGAGCAGTTCTTC. This sequence encodes CASSLPSSGGVNEQFF.

This clonotype has only a few counts. The chain links TRBV7-9 to TRBJ1-1; tentative D call: TRBD1 (5 bases). V was cut by 1 base and J by 4 bases, with 10 bases left in between. CDR1 is SEHNR, CDR2 FQNEAQ, per germline (reference sequence). This CDR3 has 14 amino acids. The CDR3 here is CASSLGQGVTEAFF. CDR3 sequence (DNA): TGTGCCAGCAGCTTAGGGCAGGGAGTCACTGAAGCTTTCTTT. The full variable domain, in which reference TRBV7-9 and TRBJ1-1 provide the parts outside the CDR3, is DTGVSQNPRHKITKRGQNVTFRCDPISEHNRLYWYRQTLGQGPEFLTYFQNEAQLEKSRLLSDRFSAERPKGSFSTLEIQRTEQGDSAMYLCASSLGQGVTEAFFGQGTRLTVV.

The genes are TRBV28 and TRBJ1-5; the match to TRBD1 covers 7 bases. Per germline, CDR1 MDHEN and CDR2 SYDVKM. J gave up 1 base and V 1 base, and 4 bases lay outside the gene matches. The CDR3 sequence is 16 residues long. The CDR3 region has the DNA TGTGCCAGCAGTTTATCGGTAGGGGGCAGCAATCAGCCCCAGCATTTT. Protein product: CASSLSVGGSNQPQHF.

This clonotype was found a few times. The chain employs TRBV5-1 and TRBJ1-4, with D perhaps matching TRBD1 (6 bases). Trimming stripped 3 bases from V and 5 bases from J, with 11 bases between. Germline assignment: CDR1 SGHRS and CDR2 YFSETQ. The CDR3 consists of 14 residues. The CDR3, as DNA: TGCGCCAGCAGCTCGCAGGGGAACAATGAAAAACTGTTTTTT. As protein: CASSSQGNNEKLFF.

V gene TRBV7-2 combines with J gene TRBJ2-4; a weak D match, TRBD2 (7 bases). V gave up 5 bases and J gave up 0 bases, with 17 bases separating them. Germline-derived CDR1 and CDR2 are SGHTA and FQGNSA. The CDR3 runs 17 residues. CDR3 region: CASSPQVGGLAKNIQYF. Here the CDR3 DNA reads TGTGCCAGCAGCCCTCAGGTGGGGGGGCTAGCCAAAAACATTCAGTACTTC.

In its sample, this clonotype was seen many times. J is TRBJ2-1 and V is TRBV28; D tentatively fits TRBD1 or TRBD2 (6 bases each). In germline, CDR1 is MDHEN, CDR2 SYDVKM. The germline V and J ends were trimmed by 7 bases and 6 bases, with 16 bases remaining between them. The CDR3 covers 14 residues. The chain's CDR3 is CASNYPGAGNEQFF. The CDR3, as DNA: TGTGCCAGCAACTACCCGGGGGCGGGCAATGAGCAGTTCTTC. Combining the CDR3 with reference TRBV28 and TRBJ2-1 gives the whole variable domain DVKVTQSSRYLVKRTGEKVFLECVQDMDHENMFWYRQDPGLGLRLIYFSYDVKMKEKGDIPEGYSVSREKKERFSLILESASTNQTSMYLCASNYPGAGNEQFFGPGTRLTVL.

This chain links TRBV5-1 with TRBJ1-5; 8 nucleotides line up with TRBD1. This CDR3 is built from 15 residues. Germline V gives CDR1 SGHRS, CDR2 YFSETQ. Germline trimming cut 3 bases from V and 5 bases from J; bases unmatched to any gene: 7. The CDR3 region is CASSSGTGPYQPQHF. The DNA for the CDR3 is TGCGCCAGCAGCTCCGGGACAGGCCCTTATCAGCCCCAGCATTTT.

The V and J genes are TRBV27 and TRBJ1-6; 10 positions agree with TRBD1. The V gene end was trimmed by 2 bases and the J gene end by 14 bases; junction bases not matched to a gene: 12. The CDR3 is made up of 16 amino acids. The germline V gene has CDR1 MNHEY and CDR2 SMNVEV (reference sequence). In DNA, the CDR3 is TGTGCCAGCAGTTTACGCGGGACAGGGGAATTTGGGTCCCTCCACTTT. Its protein is CASSLRGTGEFGSLHF.

This clonotype showed up just a few times. The chain joins TRBV5-1 to TRBJ2-1; D not resolved. V lost 4 bases, J lost 0 bases, and 8 bases lay in between. Germline CDR1 and CDR2: SGHRS and YFSETQ. The CDR3 loop spans 14 amino acids. CDR3 sequence: CASSRDNSYNEQFF. CDR3 nucleotides: TGCGCCAGCAGCAGAGACAACTCCTACAATGAGCAGTTCTTC.

The chain couples TRBV12-3 or TRBV12-4 to TRBJ2-5; 8 bases match TRBD1. J was trimmed by 2 bases and V by 10 bases; bases with no gene match: 9. The CDR3 sequence is 14 residues long. CDR3 nucleotides: TGTGCCACCGCCTACGGACAGGGTCAAGAGACCCAGTACTTC. Protein sequence: CATAYGQGQETQYF.

Here the CDR3 reads CASSSFASGGETQYF. DNA for the CDR3: TGTGCCAGCAGCTCCTTTGCTAGCGGGGGGGAGACCCAGTACTTC. The rearrangement joins TRBV7-2 to TRBJ2-5; TRBD2 matches at 11 bases. The CDR3 is 15 residues long. The germline gives CDR1 SGHTA, CDR2 FQGNSA. V was clipped by 4 bases and J by 5 bases; unmatched bases: 6.